The 29 T cell receptor beta chains presented below share a single source sample, sequenced in a study of blood T cell repertoires in COVID-19. Libraries were prepared by immunoSEQ multiplex PCR; TCRdb keeps only in-frame clonotypes and omits some of them. This table has about 360,000 clones, approximately 86% appearing once. The sample was peripheral blood. The receptors come from a human donor in a cohort sampled during active COVID-19.

The chain's CDR3 is CASSAGPGGREAFF. Written as DNA, the CDR3 is TGTGCCAGCAGCGCTGGACCGGGGGGAAGAGAAGCTTTCTTT. The V call is TRBV9, the J call TRBJ1-1, with a tentative D call TRBD1 (5 bases). Germline V gene data show CDR1 as SGDLS and CDR2 as YYNGEE. V dropped 3 bases and J dropped 8 bases, with 17 bases sitting between them. The CDR3 runs to 14 residues.

The chain links TRBV5-1 to TRBJ2-7, with D possibly TRBD2 on 6 matching bases. The CDR3 runs 20 residues. With 2 bases removed from V and 3 bases from J, the gap between germline ends came to 30 bases. CDR1 and CDR2 from the germline V gene are SGHRS and YFSETQ. CDR3 sequence: CASSFSPRPAGGATVYEQYF. The CDR3 DNA reads TGCGCCAGCAGCTTCTCCCCCCGTCCGGCCGGCGGGGCGACCGTCTACGAGCAGTACTTC. Using reference TRBV5-1 and TRBJ2-7 for the parts outside the CDR3, the full variable domain is KAGVTQTPRYLIKTRGQQVTLSCSPISGHRSVSWYQQTPGQGLQFLFEYFSETQRNKGNFPGRFSGRQFSNSRSEMNVSTLELGDSALYLCASSFSPRPAGGATVYEQYFGPGTRLTVT.

The V gene is TRBV6-6, the J gene TRBJ1-2; 10 nucleotides line up with TRBD1. The CDR3 runs to 11 residues. Losses at the gene ends were 10 bases for V and 5 bases for J; bases not matched to a gene: 1. Per germline, CDR1 MNHNY and CDR2 SVGAGI (reference sequence). The CDR3 protein is CATGQGYGYTF. The CDR3 bases are TGTGCCACGGGACAGGGGTATGGCTACACCTTC.

The chain joins TRBV10-3 to TRBJ2-2, with TRBD2 matching 9 bases. This CDR3 region has 15 residues. Germline V gene data show CDR1 as ENHRY and CDR2 as SYGVKD. V trimming: 8 bases; J trimming: 5 bases; junction bases outside the gene matches: 9. CDR3 residues: CAIGGSGRSTGELFF. CDR3 sequence (DNA): TGTGCCATCGGAGGGAGCGGGAGGAGTACCGGGGAGCTGTTTTTT.

The rearrangement joins TRBV28 to TRBJ1-4; 9 positions agree with TRBD1. CDR1 is MDHEN, CDR2 SYDVKM, per germline. With 4 bases clipped from V and 7 bases from J, the junction kept 7 bases outside the gene matches. This CDR3 spans 15 amino acids. The CDR3 is CASSSHGTGSEKLFF. CDR3 coding DNA: TGTGCCAGCAGTTCCCACGGGACAGGGAGTGAAAAACTGTTTTTT.

This chain joins TRBV12-3 or TRBV12-4 and TRBJ1-5; D is ambiguous. The CDR3 is 12 amino acids. V was pared by 8 bases and J by 4 bases, with 9 bases between. CDR3 loop: CASSLRNQPQHF. CDR3 in DNA: TGTGCCAGCTCCCTCCGGAATCAGCCCCAGCATTTT.

This clone was seen just once. The V and J genes are TRBV6-5 and TRBJ1-2, with TRBD1 matching 9 bases. The CDR3 extends over 15 amino acids. V lost 4 bases to trimming and J lost 8 bases; unmatched junction nucleotides: 11. Germline V gives CDR1 MNHEY, CDR2 SVGAGI. This CDR3 reads CASSSRGQGLGGYTF. CDR3 nucleotides: TGTGCCAGCAGTTCACGGGGACAGGGTCTAGGCGGCTACACCTTC.

A single count supports this clone. The chain has TRBV6-5 and TRBJ2-7; D may be TRBD1 (5 bases). With 11 bases removed from V and 3 bases from J, the gap between germline ends came to 11 bases. From germline, CDR1 is MNHEY and CDR2 SVGAGI. There are 11 residues in the CDR3. The DNA for the CDR3 is TGTGCCTTTGCCGGACACTACGAGCAGTACTTC. Translated: CAFAGHYEQYF.

This chain uses TRBV30 with TRBJ1-5; TRBD1 is a possible D gene (6 bases). Germline V gene data show CDR1 as GTSNPN and CDR2 as SVGIG (reference sequence). The V gene lost 0 bases and the J gene lost 7 bases, with 10 bases spanning the gap. This CDR3 is built from 13 residues. This chain's CDR3 is CAWSVQGRQPQHF. The CDR3 region has the DNA TGTGCCTGGAGTGTACAGGGACGGCAGCCCCAGCATTTT.

The CDR3: CASSTKRQVNEGETQYF. CDR3 DNA sequence: TGTGCCAGCAGCACGAAACGACAGGTTAACGAGGGGGAGACCCAGTACTTC. The rearrangement links TRBV5-4 to TRBJ2-5; D is possibly TRBD1 (6 bases). Trimming took 4 bases from V and 5 from J, leaving 24 bases between them. Germline CDR1 reads SGHNT; CDR2 reads YYREEE (reference sequence). CDR3 length: 17 amino acids.

V is TRBV19 and J is TRBJ1-5; no clear D gene. The germline gives CDR1 LNHDA, CDR2 SQIVND (reference sequence). This CDR3 has 15 residues. Trimming stripped 7 bases from V and 3 bases from J, with 16 bases between. The CDR3: CASTPSSGPNQPQHF. The CDR3 DNA reads as TGTGCCAGTACCCCTTCGTCGGGTCCCAATCAGCCCCAGCATTTT.

Only one count was recorded for this clone. The chain recombines TRBV7-8 with TRBJ2-2; 7 nucleotides match TRBD1. The CDR3 extends over 17 amino acids. J lost 0 bases, V lost 3 bases, and 7 bases had no gene match. Germline-derived CDR1 and CDR2 are SGHVS and FQNEAQ. The CDR3 loop reads CASSFPFGTANTGELFF. CDR3 bases: TGTGCCAGCAGCTTCCCGTTCGGGACAGCGAACACCGGGGAGCTGTTTTTT.

V usage is TRBV3-1 (or the pseudogene TRBV3-2) and J usage is TRBJ1-3; no clear D. This CDR3 has 17 residues. The germline CDR1 and CDR2 sequences are LGHDT and YNNKEL (reference sequence). The V and J ends lost 2 bases and 0 bases respectively, with 14 bases between them. CDR3 DNA sequence: TGTGCCAGCAGCCAACTCGAGGCAGCCTTCTCTGGAAACACCATATATTTT. It yields the protein CASSQLEAAFSGNTIYF.

V is TRBV11-2 and J is TRBJ2-3, with 9 bases fitting TRBD2. Germline V gives CDR1 SGHAT, CDR2 FQNNGV. CDR3 length equals 15 residues. Trimming removed 5 bases from V and 7 bases from J; junction bases left unmatched: 10. The CDR3 DNA is TGTGCCAGCAGCCCTGTGACTAGCGGTGACAATACGCAGTATTTT. Protein sequence: CASSPVTSGDNTQYF.

The CDR3 here is CASSEVLGGGGQPQHF. The CDR3 nucleotides read TGTGCCAGCAGTGAAGTCTTAGGGGGGGGTGGTCAGCCCCAGCATTTT. The chain has TRBV6-1 and TRBJ1-5, with a possible D match to TRBD1 (6 bases). The germline V gene encodes CDR1 MNHNS and CDR2 SASEGT. The CDR3 totals 16 residues. V lost 1 base and J lost 6, with 16 bases in between.

The CDR3 sequence: CASSPQGQETQYF. CDR3 DNA: TGTGCCAGCAGTCCCCAGGGGCAAGAGACCCAGTACTTC. The chain employs TRBV12-3 or TRBV12-4 and TRBJ2-5; TRBD1 might be the D (6 bases). The CDR3 consists of 13 residues. Trimming took 5 bases from V and 2 from J, leaving 9 bases between them.

This clone was found a few times. The V and J genes are TRBV27 and TRBJ1-6, with 8 positions matching TRBD1. The germline V gene has CDR1 MNHEY and CDR2 SMNVEV (reference sequence). There are 18 residues in the CDR3. After removal of 4 bases from V and 9 bases from J, the junction contained 17 bases not matched to a gene. The CDR3 DNA is TGTGCCAGCAGTTCCCGCGGTAAACAGGGGGTGTTAAGTTCACCCCTCCACTTT. It yields the protein CASSSRGKQGVLSSPLHF.

The J gene is TRBJ2-2, the V gene TRBV5-5; the match to TRBD1 covers 8 bases. V lost 0 bases, J lost 4 bases, and 8 bases stayed unmatched. Per the germline V gene, CDR1 is SGHKS and CDR2 is YYEKEE (reference sequence). The CDR3 covers 17 residues. The CDR3 region is CASSLGPRTGITGELFF. The CDR3 DNA reads TGTGCCAGCAGCTTGGGTCCCCGGACAGGGATCACCGGGGAGCTGTTTTTT.

This rearrangement joins TRBV30 to TRBJ2-3; perhaps TRBD1 as D (6 bases). The CDR3 is made up of 15 amino acids. CDR1 is GTSNPN, CDR2 SVGIG, per germline (reference sequence). V lost 1 base and J lost 2, with 13 bases in between. CDR3 sequence reads: CAWSGIGQITDTQYF. The CDR3 DNA follows: TGTGCCTGGAGTGGGATAGGACAGATCACAGATACGCAGTATTTT.

V gene TRBV5-1 combines with J gene TRBJ2-3; 10 nucleotides align to TRBD1. The germline V gene has CDR1 SGHRS and CDR2 YFSETQ. V lost 1 base to trimming and J lost 3 bases; unmatched junction nucleotides: 5. The CDR3 runs 16 residues. As DNA, the CDR3 is TGCGCCAGCAGCTTGCCCCGGACAGGGGGAACAGATACGCAGTATTTT. Its protein is CASSLPRTGGTDTQYF.

The chain couples TRBV18 to TRBJ2-5, with 11 nucleotides matching TRBD2. V lost 2 bases to trimming and J lost 3 bases; unmatched junction nucleotides: 5. CDR3 size: 16 residues. Germline lookup yields CDR1 KGHSH and CDR2 LQKENI. The CDR3 DNA follows: TGTGCCAGCTCACCAAGTAGCGGGGGGGCAGAAGAGACCCAGTACTTC. It specifies CASSPSSGGAEETQYF.

The rearrangement links TRBV6-5 to TRBJ1-3, with a possible D match to TRBD1 (5 bases). This CDR3 comprises 14 residues. The V end was cut by 6 bases, the J end by 4 bases, with 13 bases between. Germline-derived CDR1 and CDR2 are MNHEY and SVGAGI. The DNA for the CDR3 is TGTGCCAGCAGAGGACAAGTCACCGGAAACACCATATATTTT. Its protein product is CASRGQVTGNTIYF.

This clone appeared once. The chain couples TRBV30 to TRBJ2-2, with 11 positions matching TRBD2. CDR1 and CDR2 (germline): GTSNPN, SVGIG (reference sequence). This CDR3 comprises 17 residues. Trimming took 2 bases from V and 1 from J; bases not matched to a gene: 6. The DNA for the CDR3 is TGTGCCTGGAGTCAGTACCTAGCGGGGGGGAACACCGGGGAGCTGTTTTTT. Its translation is CAWSQYLAGGNTGELFF.

The V and J genes are TRBV3-1 (or the pseudogene TRBV3-2) and TRBJ1-2, with D possibly being TRBD1 (5 bases). V gave up 0 bases and J gave up 8 bases, with 10 bases separating them. CDR1 and CDR2 (germline): LGHDT, YNNKEL (reference sequence). The CDR3 extends over 13 amino acids. This CDR3 reads CASSQDQGVGYTF. The CDR3 DNA is TGTGCCAGCAGCCAAGATCAAGGGGTCGGCTACACCTTC.

This chain joins TRBV2 and TRBJ1-1, with 7 bases aligning to TRBD1. Germline trimming cut 6 bases from V and 0 bases from J; bases unmatched to any gene: 10. There are 16 residues in the CDR3. Germline V gene data show CDR1 as SNHLY and CDR2 as FYNNEI. The CDR3 DNA sequence: TGTGCCAGCAGGGACTTCCTGACAGGGATGAACACTGAAGCTTTCTTT. Protein sequence: CASRDFLTGMNTEAFF.

This chain connects TRBV2 to TRBJ2-7; D is uncertain. The CDR3 totals 13 residues. V shed 2 bases and J shed 2 bases, with 7 bases lying between them. Germline assignment: CDR1 SNHLY and CDR2 FYNNEI. CDR3 DNA sequence: TGTGCCAGCAGTGAACAACCGGCCTACGAGCAGTACTTC. Amino acids: CASSEQPAYEQYF.

The chain recombines TRBV3-1 (or the pseudogene TRBV3-2) with TRBJ2-2, with D tentatively TRBD2 (5 bases). The V end was cut by 6 bases, the J end by 0 bases, with 8 bases between. Germline loops: CDR1 LGHDT, CDR2 YNNKEL (reference sequence). The CDR3 length is 14 residues. The CDR3, as DNA: TGTGCCAGCAGTCGGGGTTCGAACACCGGGGAGCTGTTTTTT. Encoded protein: CASSRGSNTGELFF.

The rearrangement uses TRBV30 and TRBJ1-4, with unresolved D. The CDR3 consists of 13 residues. With 7 bases removed from V and 7 bases from J, the gap between germline ends came to 16 bases. CDR1 is GTSNPN and CDR2 is SVGIG in the germline V gene (reference sequence). Written as DNA, the CDR3 is TGTGCCTCCAGTCCCGCGTCAGGTGAAAAACTGTTTTTT. This sequence encodes CASSPASGEKLFF.

The rearrangement uses TRBV7-9 and TRBJ2-7; D gene uncertain. Per the germline V gene, CDR1 is SEHNR and CDR2 is FQNEAQ (reference sequence). The CDR3 has 12 amino acids. The V gene lost 4 bases and the J gene lost 6 bases, with 10 bases spanning the gap. CDR3 protein: CASSSSSSEQYF. The CDR3 nucleotides read TGTGCCAGCAGCTCCAGTAGCTCCGAGCAGTACTTC.